This passage covers 19 T cell receptor beta chains from one sample sequenced in a study of T cells after yellow fever vaccination. Using its own MiXCR run on the 5' RACE reads, TCRdb lists one record per CDR3 protein. The profile shows some 300,000 distinct CDR3 sequences, 7.5% to 9% of them singletons. Material: CD4+ T cells sorted from PBMCs, obtained 5 days after the yellow fever booster vaccination. The receptors shown here come from a man aged 18 to 30 who received the YFV17D yellow fever vaccine.

Here the CDR3 DNA reads TGTGCCAGCAGCCCCACACAGGGTGGCGGCACAGATACGCAGTATTTT. It is translated as CASSPTQGGGTDTQYF. This chain joins TRBV7-2 and TRBJ2-3, with a possible D match to TRBD1 (6 bases). The CDR3 runs 16 residues. Trimming cost V 5 bases and J 1 base, with 16 bases left between them. Germline-derived CDR1 and CDR2 are SGHTA and FQGNSA. The full variable domain, completed using reference TRBV7-2 and TRBJ2-3, is GAGVSQSPSNKVTEKGKDVELRCDPISGHTALYWYRQSLGQGLEFLIYFQGNSAPDKSGLPSDRFSAERTGGSVSTLTIQRTQQEDSAVYLCASSPTQGGGTDTQYFGPGTRLTVL.

This clonotype was seen many times. This rearrangement joins TRBV5-1 to TRBJ2-3; 8 bases align to TRBD2. J was trimmed by 1 base and V by 6 bases; bases with no gene match: 4. Germline V lookup: CDR1 SGHRS, CDR2 YFSETQ. The length of the CDR3 is 14 residues. This CDR3 is CASTSGGRTDTQYF. The CDR3 nucleotides are TGCGCCAGCACCAGCGGGGGCCGCACAGATACGCAGTATTTT. The full variable domain, its missing parts supplied by reference TRBV5-1 and TRBJ2-3, is KAGVTQTPRYLIKTRGQQVTLSCSPISGHRSVSWYQQTPGQGLQFLFEYFSETQRNKGNFPGRFSGRQFSNSRSEMNVSTLELGDSALYLCASTSGGRTDTQYFGPGTRLTVL.

The V call is TRBV27, the J call TRBJ1-1, with 9 bases lining up with TRBD1. The CDR3 runs to 17 residues. Looked up from germline, CDR1 is MNHEY and CDR2 is SMNVEV (reference sequence). Losses at the gene ends were 7 bases for V and 2 bases for J; bases not matched to a gene: 14. The chain's CDR3 is CASNSNWRGQGNTEAFF. CDR3 nucleotides: TGTGCCAGCAACTCTAATTGGAGGGGACAGGGAAACACTGAAGCTTTCTTT.

This sequence joins TRBV18 and TRBJ2-5, with D perhaps assigned TRBD1 or TRBD2 (5 bases each). Looked up from germline, CDR1 is KGHSH and CDR2 is LQKENI. This CDR3 has 15 amino acids. The ends were cut back, 5 bases at V and 1 base at J, with 14 bases in the middle. The CDR3 sequence: CASSGDLTSQETQYF. As DNA, the CDR3 is TGTGCCAGCTCAGGGGACCTGACGTCCCAAGAGACCCAGTACTTC.

This clonotype was found many times. This chain joins TRBV6-4 and TRBJ2-3, with 7 positions matching TRBD1. The CDR3 contains 15 residues. Germline-derived CDR1 and CDR2 are MRHNA and SNTAGT. Trimming removed 0 bases from V and 3 bases from J; junction bases left unmatched: 3. CDR3 sequence (DNA): TGTGCCAGCAGTGACTCACAGGGGTCAACAGATACGCAGTATTTT. This sequence encodes CASSDSQGSTDTQYF.

This clonotype was observed a few times. The rearrangement uses TRBV5-1 and TRBJ1-6; D is possibly TRBD1 (5 bases). CDR1 is SGHRS, CDR2 YFSETQ, per germline. V lost 4 bases and J lost 7, with 15 bases in between. The CDR3 loop spans 15 amino acids. The CDR3 DNA sequence: TGCGCCAGCAGCCCAAACCGTTCAGGGAATTCACCCCTCCACTTT. Translating gives CASSPNRSGNSPLHF. Looking up the rest from reference TRBV5-1 and TRBJ1-6 gives the full variable domain: KAGVTQTPRYLIKTRGQQVTLSCSPISGHRSVSWYQQTPGQGLQFLFEYFSETQRNKGNFPGRFSGRQFSNSRSEMNVSTLELGDSALYLCASSPNRSGNSPLHFGNGTRLTVT.

This clonotype was detected many times. The chain recombines TRBV25-1 with TRBJ1-2; D is unclear. V was clipped by 5 bases and J by 0 bases, with 16 bases between them. Germline assignment: CDR1 MGHDK and CDR2 SYGVNS. The CDR3 spans 16 residues. The CDR3 protein is CASSSPAARPNYGYTF. CDR3 coding DNA: TGTGCCAGCAGTTCGCCGGCGGCCAGGCCTAACTATGGCTACACCTTC.

This clonotype occurred a few times. DNA for the CDR3: TGTGCCAGCAGTGAAGGAGTGGGGAGGGCGTACTTC. It yields the protein CASSEGVGRAYF. V gene TRBV2 combines with J gene TRBJ2-7; 7 nucleotides agree with TRBD2. The CDR3 sequence is 12 residues long. Germline V gene data show CDR1 as SNHLY and CDR2 as FYNNEI. With V trimmed by 1 base and J by 12 bases, 6 bases remained unmatched.

In its sample, this clonotype was seen many times. CDR3 in amino acids: CASSLVGRTFSGNTIYF. CDR3 coding DNA: TGTGCCAGCAGCTTAGTCGGCAGGACCTTCTCTGGAAACACCATATATTTT. The genes are TRBV7-6 and TRBJ1-3; D remains unclear. The CDR3 loop spans 17 amino acids. Germline V gene sequence: CDR1 SGHVS, CDR2 FNYEAQ. V shed 1 base and J shed 0 bases, with 13 bases lying between them.

This clonotype came up many times. The chain recombines TRBV4-3 with TRBJ2-3; D unresolved. The CDR3 runs 13 residues. Trimming stripped 0 bases from V and 1 base from J, with 2 bases between. Germline-derived CDR1 and CDR2 are LGHNA and YSLEER. This CDR3 reads CASSQEGTDTQYF. The CDR3, as DNA: TGCGCCAGCAGCCAAGAAGGCACAGATACGCAGTATTTT.

The chain links TRBV5-1 to TRBJ2-5, with D perhaps matching TRBD1 (5 bases). V shed 2 bases and J shed 2 bases, with 7 bases lying between them. The CDR3 sequence is 13 residues long. Germline V gene sequence: CDR1 SGHRS, CDR2 YFSETQ. CDR3 residues: CASSFGAQETQYF. The CDR3 coding sequence is TGCGCCAGCAGCTTTGGGGCACAAGAGACCCAGTACTTC. Full variable domain (remainder filled in from reference TRBV5-1 and TRBJ2-5): KAGVTQTPRYLIKTRGQQVTLSCSPISGHRSVSWYQQTPGQGLQFLFEYFSETQRNKGNFPGRFSGRQFSNSRSEMNVSTLELGDSALYLCASSFGAQETQYFGPGTRLLVL.

The J gene is TRBJ1-4, the V gene TRBV5-1, with D unresolved. Trimming removed 4 bases at V and 4 bases at J, with 5 bases between. The CDR3 runs 12 residues. Germline V gene lookup returns CDR1 SGHRS and CDR2 YFSETQ. CDR3 sequence: CASSQDNEKLFF. The CDR3 DNA follows: TGCGCCAGCAGCCAGGATAATGAAAAACTGTTTTTT.

This clonotype was seen ten or more times. The rearrangement joins TRBV6-5 to TRBJ2-2; no clear D. The germline V gene has CDR1 MNHEY and CDR2 SVGAGI. The CDR3 is 15 amino acids. V gave up 6 bases and J gave up 3 bases, with 14 bases separating them. CDR3 in DNA: TGTGCCAGCAGCCTTACAGTCCCGGACACCGGGGAGCTGTTTTTT. Protein: CASSLTVPDTGELFF.

Regarding this clonotype: Its ends do not fully match the called genes, so a read error is possible. V usage is TRBV9 and J usage is TRBJ2-7; 7 bases map to TRBD1. Germline loops: CDR1 SGDLS, CDR2 YYNGEE. This CDR3 contains 14 residues. The CDR3 bases are TGTGCCAGCAGCGCTGGACAGGATCTCTACGGGCAGTACTTC. Its translation is CASSAGQDLYGQYF.

This clonotype came up many times. V and J are TRBV6-5 and TRBJ1-1; D not resolved. Germline CDR1 and CDR2: MNHEY and SVGAGI. This CDR3 has 14 residues. V lost 6 bases to trimming and J lost 1 base, with 12 bases between them. The CDR3 is CASSPRLENTEAFF. CDR3 DNA sequence: TGTGCCAGCAGCCCCCGTTTGGAGAACACTGAAGCTTTCTTT.

This clonotype was detected once. The rearrangement joins TRBV6-1 to TRBJ1-5; no clear D. This CDR3 comprises 14 residues. Germline V gene sequence: CDR1 MNHNS, CDR2 SASEGT. Trimming cost V 1 base and J 9 bases, with 13 bases left between them. In nucleotides, the CDR3 is TGTGCCAGCAGTGAAGGACCTAACGAGCGGCCCCAGCATTTT. Translated, it gives CASSEGPNERPQHF.

V usage is TRBV19 and J usage is TRBJ1-2; 8 positions agree with TRBD1. With V trimmed by 9 bases and J by 4 bases, 4 bases remained unmatched. The CDR3 covers 12 residues. Germline assignment: CDR1 LNHDA and CDR2 SQIVND (reference sequence). The CDR3 DNA reads as TGTGCCAGCACCGACAGGGGCTATGGCTACACCTTC. Amino acids: CASTDRGYGYTF.

The table lists this clonotype with many counts. The chain recombines TRBV4-1 with TRBJ2-7; tentatively, D is TRBD1 (6 bases). This CDR3 has 15 amino acids. V gave up 1 base and J gave up 6 bases, with 16 bases separating them. Germline CDR1 and CDR2: MGHRA and YSYEKL. In DNA form, the CDR3 reads TGCGCCAGCAGCCAAGCCGTTGGTCAGGGGCGCGAGCAGTACTTC. Its translation: CASSQAVGQGREQYF.

The J gene is TRBJ1-5, the V gene TRBV18; D remains ambiguous. Looked up from germline, CDR1 is KGHSH and CDR2 is LQKENI. The CDR3 is 14 residues long. Trimming pared 2 bases from V and 6 bases from J, leaving 11 bases between. CDR3 bases: TGTGCCAGCTCACCAGGTTTGATCGGTCAGCCCCAGCATTTT. Translated, it gives CASSPGLIGQPQHF. Full variable domain (rest looked up from reference TRBV18 and TRBJ1-5): NAGVMQNPRHLVRRRGQEARLRCSPMKGHSHVYWYRQLPEEGLKFMVYLQKENIIDESGMPKERFSAEFPKEGPSILRIQQVVRGDSAAYFCASSPGLIGQPQHFGDGTRLSIL.